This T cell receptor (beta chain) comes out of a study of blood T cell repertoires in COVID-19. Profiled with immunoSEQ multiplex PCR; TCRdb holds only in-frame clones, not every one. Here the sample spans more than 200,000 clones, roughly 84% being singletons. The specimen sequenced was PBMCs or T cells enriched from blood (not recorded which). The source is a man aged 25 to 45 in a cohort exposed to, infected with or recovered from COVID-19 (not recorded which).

The CDR3, as DNA: TGTGCCAGCAGTGAAGGGGCTGAGACCCAGTACTTC. It encodes CASSEGAETQYF. The gene calls are TRBV6-1 and TRBJ2-5; D is unresolved. Germline CDR1 MNHNS, CDR2 SASEGT. V dropped 1 base and J dropped 5 bases, with 5 bases sitting between them. This CDR3 region has 12 residues.